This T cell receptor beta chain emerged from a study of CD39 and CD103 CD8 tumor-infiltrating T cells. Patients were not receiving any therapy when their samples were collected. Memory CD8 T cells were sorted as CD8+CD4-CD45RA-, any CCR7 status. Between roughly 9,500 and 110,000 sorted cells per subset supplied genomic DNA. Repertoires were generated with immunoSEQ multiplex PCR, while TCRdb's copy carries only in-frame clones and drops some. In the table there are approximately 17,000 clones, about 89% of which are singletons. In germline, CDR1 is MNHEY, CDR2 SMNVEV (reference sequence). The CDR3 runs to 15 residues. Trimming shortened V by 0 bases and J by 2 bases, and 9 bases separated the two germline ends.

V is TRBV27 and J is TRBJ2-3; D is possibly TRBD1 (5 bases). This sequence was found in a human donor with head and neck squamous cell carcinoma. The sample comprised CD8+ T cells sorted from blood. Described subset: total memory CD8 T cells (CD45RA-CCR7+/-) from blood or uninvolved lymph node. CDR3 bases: TGTGCCAGCAGTTTATCAGGGGTGTCCACAGATACGCAGTATTTT. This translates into CASSLSGVSTDTQYF.